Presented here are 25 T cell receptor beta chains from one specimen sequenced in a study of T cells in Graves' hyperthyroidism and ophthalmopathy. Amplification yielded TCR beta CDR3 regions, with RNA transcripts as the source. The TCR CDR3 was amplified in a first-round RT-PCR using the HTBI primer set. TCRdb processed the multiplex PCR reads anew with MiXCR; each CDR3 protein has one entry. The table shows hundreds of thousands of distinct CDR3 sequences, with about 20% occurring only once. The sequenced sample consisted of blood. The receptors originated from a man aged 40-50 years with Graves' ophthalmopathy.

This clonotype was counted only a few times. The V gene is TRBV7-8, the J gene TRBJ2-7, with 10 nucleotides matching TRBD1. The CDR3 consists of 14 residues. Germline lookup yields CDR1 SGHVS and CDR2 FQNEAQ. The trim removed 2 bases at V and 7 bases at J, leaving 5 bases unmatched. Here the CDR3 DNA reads TGTGCCAGCAGCTTATTGGAGGGACAGGGGGAGCAGTACTTC. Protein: CASSLLEGQGEQYF.

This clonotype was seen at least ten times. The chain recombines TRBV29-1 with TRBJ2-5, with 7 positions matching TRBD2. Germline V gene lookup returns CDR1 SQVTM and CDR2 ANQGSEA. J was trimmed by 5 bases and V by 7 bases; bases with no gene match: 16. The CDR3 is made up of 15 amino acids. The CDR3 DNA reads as TGCAGCGGGCGGGGTCAGGGAGGGACCATCGAGACCCAGTACTTC. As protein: CSGRGQGGTIETQYF.

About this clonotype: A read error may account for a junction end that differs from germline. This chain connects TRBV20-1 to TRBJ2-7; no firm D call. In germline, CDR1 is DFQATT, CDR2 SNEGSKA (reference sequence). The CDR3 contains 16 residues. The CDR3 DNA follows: TGCAGTGCTAGAGATCTTGACACCCGGTTCTCCTACGATCAGTACTTC. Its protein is CSARDLDTRFSYDQYF.

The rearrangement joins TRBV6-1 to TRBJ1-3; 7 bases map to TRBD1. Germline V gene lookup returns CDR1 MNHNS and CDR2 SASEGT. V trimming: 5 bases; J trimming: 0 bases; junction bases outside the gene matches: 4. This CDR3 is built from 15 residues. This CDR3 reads CASSRGTDSGNTIYF. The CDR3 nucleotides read TGTGCCAGCAGTCGGGGGACAGACTCTGGAAACACCATATATTTT.

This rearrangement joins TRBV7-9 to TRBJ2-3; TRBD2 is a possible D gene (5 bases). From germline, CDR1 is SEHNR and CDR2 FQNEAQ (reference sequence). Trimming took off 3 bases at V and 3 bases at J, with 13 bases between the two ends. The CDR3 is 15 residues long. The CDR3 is CASSFDLGDTDTQYF. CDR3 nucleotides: TGTGCCAGCAGCTTTGACCTCGGGGATACAGATACGCAGTATTTT.

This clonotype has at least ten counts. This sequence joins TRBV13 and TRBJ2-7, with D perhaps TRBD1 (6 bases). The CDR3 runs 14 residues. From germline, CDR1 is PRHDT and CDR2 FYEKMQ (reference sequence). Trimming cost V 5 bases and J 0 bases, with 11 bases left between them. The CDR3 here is CASSGTGFSYEQYF. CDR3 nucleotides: TGTGCCAGCAGCGGTACAGGGTTCTCCTACGAGCAGTACTTC.

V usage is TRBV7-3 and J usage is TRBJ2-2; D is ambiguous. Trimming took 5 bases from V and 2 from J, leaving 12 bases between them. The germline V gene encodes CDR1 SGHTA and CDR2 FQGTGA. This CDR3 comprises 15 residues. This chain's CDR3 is CASSQTLVNTGELFF. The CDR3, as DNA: TGTGCCAGCAGCCAGACCCTAGTTAACACCGGGGAGCTGTTTTTT.

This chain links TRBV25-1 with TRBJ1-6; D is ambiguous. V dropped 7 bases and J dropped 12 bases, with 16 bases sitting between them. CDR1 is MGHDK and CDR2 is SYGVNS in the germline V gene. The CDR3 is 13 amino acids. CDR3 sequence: CASKVGYLGPLHF. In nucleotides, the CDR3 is TGTGCCAGCAAGGTGGGATATTTGGGACCCCTCCACTTT.

The DNA of the CDR3 is TGTGCCAGCAACCCCGGACTTATCGGGGATACGCAGTATTTT. The encoded protein is CASNPGLIGDTQYF. The V and J genes are TRBV7-3 and TRBJ2-3; a possible D gene is TRBD2 (5 bases). V lost 7 bases to trimming and J lost 6 bases, with 17 bases between them. The CDR3 consists of 14 residues. CDR1 SGHTA and CDR2 FQGTGA come from the germline V gene.

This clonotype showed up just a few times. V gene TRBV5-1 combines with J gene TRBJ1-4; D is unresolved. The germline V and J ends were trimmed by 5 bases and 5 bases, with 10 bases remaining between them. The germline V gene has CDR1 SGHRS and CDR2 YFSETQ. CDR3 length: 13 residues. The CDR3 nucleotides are TGCGCCAGCAGGGGGAATGAGAATGAAAAACTGTTTTTT. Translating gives CASRGNENEKLFF.

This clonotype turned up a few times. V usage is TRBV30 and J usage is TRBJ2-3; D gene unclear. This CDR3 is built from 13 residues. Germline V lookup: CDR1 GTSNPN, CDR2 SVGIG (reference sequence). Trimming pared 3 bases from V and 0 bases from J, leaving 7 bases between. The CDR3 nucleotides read TGTGCCTGGAGGAAAAGTAGCACAGATACGCAGTATTTT. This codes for CAWRKSSTDTQYF.

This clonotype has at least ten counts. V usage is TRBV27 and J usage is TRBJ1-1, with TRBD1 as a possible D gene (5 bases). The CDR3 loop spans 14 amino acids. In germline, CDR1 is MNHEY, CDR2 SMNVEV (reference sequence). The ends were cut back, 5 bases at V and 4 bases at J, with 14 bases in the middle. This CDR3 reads CASSHQGSSTEAFF. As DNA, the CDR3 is TGTGCCAGCAGTCACCAGGGAAGTAGCACTGAAGCTTTCTTT.

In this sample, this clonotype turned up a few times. The CDR3 sequence is CASTRGVGTYGYTF. In DNA form, the CDR3 reads TGTGCCAGCACCAGAGGGGTGGGGACGTATGGCTACACCTTC. The gene calls are TRBV12-3 or TRBV12-4 and TRBJ1-2; D might be TRBD1 (5 bases). V lost 7 bases and J 5 bases, leaving 17 bases between the germline ends. The CDR3 sequence is 14 residues long.

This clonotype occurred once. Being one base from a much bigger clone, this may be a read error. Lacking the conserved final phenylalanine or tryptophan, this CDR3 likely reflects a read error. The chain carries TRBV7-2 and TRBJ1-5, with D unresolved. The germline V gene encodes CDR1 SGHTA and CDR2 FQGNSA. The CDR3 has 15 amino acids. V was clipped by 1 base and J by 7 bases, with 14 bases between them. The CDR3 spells CASSLGPLPRQPQHL. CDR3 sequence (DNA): TGTGCCAGCAGCTTAGGGCCGTTACCCCGGCAGCCCCAGCATTTG.

Here the CDR3 DNA reads TGTGCCAGCAGTGAAGAAGCAGGCCTGAACACTGAAGCTTTCTTT. This gives the protein CASSEEAGLNTEAFF. The chain combines TRBV2 with TRBJ1-1; no firm D call. The CDR3 runs to 15 residues. Per the germline V gene, CDR1 is SNHLY and CDR2 is FYNNEI. Trimming removed 1 base at V and 0 bases at J, with 9 bases between.

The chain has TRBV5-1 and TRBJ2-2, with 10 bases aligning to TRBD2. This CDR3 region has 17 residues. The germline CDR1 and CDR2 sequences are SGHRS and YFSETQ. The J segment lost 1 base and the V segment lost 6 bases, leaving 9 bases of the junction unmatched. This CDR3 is CASMESGRVGNTGELFF. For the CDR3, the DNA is TGCGCCAGCATGGAGAGCGGGAGGGTCGGGAACACCGGGGAGCTGTTTTTT.

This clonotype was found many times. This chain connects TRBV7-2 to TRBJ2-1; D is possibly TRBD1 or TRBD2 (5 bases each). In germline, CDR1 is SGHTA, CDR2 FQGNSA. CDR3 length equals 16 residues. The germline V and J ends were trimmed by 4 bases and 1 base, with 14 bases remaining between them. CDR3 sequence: CASSSRGTGSYNEQFF. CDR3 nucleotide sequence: TGTGCCAGCAGCTCAAGGGGTACGGGGTCCTACAATGAGCAGTTCTTC.

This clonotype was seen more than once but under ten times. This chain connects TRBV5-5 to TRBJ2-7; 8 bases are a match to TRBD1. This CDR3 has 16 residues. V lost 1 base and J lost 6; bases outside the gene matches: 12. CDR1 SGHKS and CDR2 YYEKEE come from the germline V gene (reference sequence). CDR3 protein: CASSLKSGQGAVEQYF. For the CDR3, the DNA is TGTGCCAGCAGCTTGAAGTCGGGGCAGGGGGCCGTCGAGCAGTACTTC.

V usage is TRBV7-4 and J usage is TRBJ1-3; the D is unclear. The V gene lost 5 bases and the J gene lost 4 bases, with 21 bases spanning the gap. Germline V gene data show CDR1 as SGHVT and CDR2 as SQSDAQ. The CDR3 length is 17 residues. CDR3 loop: CASSIPVGGSTGNTIYF. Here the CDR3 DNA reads TGTGCCAGCAGCATCCCGGTCGGCGGCTCCACGGGAAACACCATATATTTT.

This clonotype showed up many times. CDR3: CATSRDLGGRSYNEQFF. CDR3 nucleotides: TGTGCCACCAGCAGAGATCTTGGGGGGCGGTCCTACAATGAGCAGTTCTTC. V usage is TRBV15 and J usage is TRBJ2-1; perhaps D is TRBD1 or TRBD2 (6 bases each). From germline, CDR1 is LNHNV and CDR2 YYDKDF (reference sequence). The germline V and J ends were trimmed by 0 bases and 1 base, with 13 bases remaining between them. This CDR3 region has 17 residues. The full variable domain, with the rest looked up from reference TRBV15 and TRBJ2-1, is DAMVIQNPRYQVTQFGKPVTLSCSQTLNHNVMYWYQQKSSQAPKLLFHYYDKDFNNEADTPDNFQSRRPNTSFCFLDIRSPGLGDTAMYLCATSRDLGGRSYNEQFFGPGTRLTVL.

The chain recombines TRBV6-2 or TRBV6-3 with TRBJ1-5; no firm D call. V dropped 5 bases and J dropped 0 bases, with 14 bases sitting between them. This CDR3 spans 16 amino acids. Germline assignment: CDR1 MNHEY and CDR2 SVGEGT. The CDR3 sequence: CASSLRALLSNQPQHF. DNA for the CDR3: TGTGCCAGCAGTCTACGGGCCCTGCTTAGCAATCAGCCCCAGCATTTT.

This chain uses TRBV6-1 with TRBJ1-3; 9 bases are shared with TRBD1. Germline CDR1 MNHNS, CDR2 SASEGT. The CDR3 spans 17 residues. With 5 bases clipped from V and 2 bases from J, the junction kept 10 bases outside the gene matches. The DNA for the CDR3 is TGTGCCAGCAGTTTTAGCTCCGGGACAGGGACTGGAAACACCATATATTTT. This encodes CASSFSSGTGTGNTIYF.

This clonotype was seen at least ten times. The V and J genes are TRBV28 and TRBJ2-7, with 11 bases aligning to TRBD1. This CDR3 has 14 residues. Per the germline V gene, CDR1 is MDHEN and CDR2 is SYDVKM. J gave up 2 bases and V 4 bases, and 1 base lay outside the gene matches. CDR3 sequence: CASSSGQGAYEQYF. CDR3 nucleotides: TGTGCCAGCAGTTCGGGACAGGGGGCCTACGAGCAGTACTTC.

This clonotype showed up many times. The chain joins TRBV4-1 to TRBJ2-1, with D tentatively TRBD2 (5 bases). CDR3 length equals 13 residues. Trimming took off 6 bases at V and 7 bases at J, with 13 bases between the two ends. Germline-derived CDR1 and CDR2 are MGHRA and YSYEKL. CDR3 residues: CASRPGNKNEQFF. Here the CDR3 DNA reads TGCGCCAGCAGACCGGGGAACAAGAATGAGCAGTTCTTC.

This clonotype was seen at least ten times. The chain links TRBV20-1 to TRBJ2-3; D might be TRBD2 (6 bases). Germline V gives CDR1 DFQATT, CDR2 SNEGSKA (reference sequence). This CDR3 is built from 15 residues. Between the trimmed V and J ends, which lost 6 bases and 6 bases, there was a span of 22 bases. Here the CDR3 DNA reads TGCAGTGCCCCCGAGAGGAATAGCGGCTCGGATACGCAGTATTTT. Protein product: CSAPERNSGSDTQYF.